This T cell receptor (beta chain) was sequenced in a study of long-term antiretroviral therapy in people with HIV. V lost 5 bases to trimming and J lost 3 bases; unmatched junction nucleotides: 1. Per the germline V gene, CDR1 is MNHEY and CDR2 is SVGAGI. This CDR3 comprises 13 residues. HIV-positive participants all received treatment in the United States. Notes on the study in general: Pre-ART expanded TRB clones stayed dominant throughout, though often decreasing after ART.

The authors ran the immunoSEQ assay, v3.0, at survey level. For every sample, sequencing targeted roughly 40,000-55,000 T-cell genomes. The data were produced by immunoSEQ multiplex PCR, yet TCRdb's version contains in-frame clones alone and is incomplete. The sample records 20,000 to 25,000 clones, around 80% being singletons. Details on this clone: Antigen: not known.

The sequence came from a woman between 35 and 50 years old with HIV. This chain connects TRBV6-5 to TRBJ1-5; the match to TRBD1 covers 7 bases. The material was unsorted PBMCs, obtained 0.5 years after starting antiretroviral therapy. CDR3 amino acids: CASSDRVNQPQHF. CDR3 sequence (DNA): TGTGCCAGCAGTGACAGGGTCAATCAGCCCCAGCATTTT.